The entry below describes one T cell receptor (beta chain). The record originates from a study of T cell changes during pregnancy in multiple sclerosis. V lost 4 bases and J lost 5, with 14 bases in between. CDR1 is SNHLY, CDR2 FYNNEI, per germline. The CDR3 covers 14 residues. TCRdb keeps only in-frame clones here, not all; method: immunoSEQ multiplex PCR. Here the sample spans 20,000 to 25,000 clones, about 88% being singletons. The chain carries TRBV2 and TRBJ2-5; D call uncertain. The receptor was isolated from a female donor in good health, enrolled as a control in a pregnancy study. The sample in question was CD4+ T cells from peripheral blood mononuclear cells, obtained in the first trimester of pregnancy. DNA for the CDR3: TGTGCCAGCAGTGTCGGCCTCAGGTCGGAGACCCAGTACTTC. Amino acid sequence: CASSVGLRSETQYF. The full variable domain, with the rest looked up from reference TRBV2 and TRBJ2-5, is EPEVTQTPSHQVTQMGQEVILRCVPISNHLYFYWYRQILGQKVEFLVSFYNNEISEKSEIFDDQFSVERPDGSNFTLKIRSTKLEDSAMYFCASSVGLRSETQYFGPGTRLLVL.